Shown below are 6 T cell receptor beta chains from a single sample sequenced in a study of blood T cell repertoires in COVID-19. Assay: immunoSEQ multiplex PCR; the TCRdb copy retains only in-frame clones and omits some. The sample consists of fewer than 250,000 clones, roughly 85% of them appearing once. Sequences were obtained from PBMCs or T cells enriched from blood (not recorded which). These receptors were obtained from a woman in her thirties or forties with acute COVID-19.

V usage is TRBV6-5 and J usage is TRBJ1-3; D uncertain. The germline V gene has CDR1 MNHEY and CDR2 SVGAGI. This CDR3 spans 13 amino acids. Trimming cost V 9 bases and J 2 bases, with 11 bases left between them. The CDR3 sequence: CASHRGPGNTIYF. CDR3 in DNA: TGTGCCAGTCACAGAGGGCCTGGAAACACCATATATTTT.

The DNA of the CDR3 is TGTGCCAGCAAAAAGCGGGAGGTCGGGGAGCAGTACTTC. This gives the protein CASKKREVGEQYF. The chain has TRBV27 and TRBJ2-7; TRBD2 matches 9 bases. CDR3 length: 13 residues. J was trimmed by 7 bases and V by 7 bases; bases with no gene match: 8. Germline CDR1 MNHEY, CDR2 SMNVEV (reference sequence).

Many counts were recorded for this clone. CDR3 nucleotides: TGTGCCAGTGGGCCCGCTAACTATGGCTACACCTTC. This encodes CASGPANYGYTF. The chain joins TRBV19 to TRBJ1-2; no clear D. V was clipped by 8 bases and J by 0 bases, with 7 bases between them. The CDR3 has 12 residues. CDR1 and CDR2 (germline): LNHDA, SQIVND (reference sequence). Using reference TRBV19 and TRBJ1-2 for the parts outside the CDR3, the full variable domain is DGGITQSPKYLFRKEGQNVTLSCEQNLNHDAMYWYRQDPGQGLRLIYYSQIVNDFQKGDIAEGYSVSREKKESFPLTVTSAQKNPTAFYLCASGPANYGYTFGSGTRLTVV.

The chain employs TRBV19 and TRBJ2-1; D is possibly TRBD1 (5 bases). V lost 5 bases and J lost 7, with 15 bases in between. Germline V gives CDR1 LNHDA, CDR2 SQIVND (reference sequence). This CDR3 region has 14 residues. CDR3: CASSLPARANEQFF. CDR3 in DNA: TGTGCCAGTAGTTTACCGGCCAGGGCGAATGAGCAGTTCTTC.

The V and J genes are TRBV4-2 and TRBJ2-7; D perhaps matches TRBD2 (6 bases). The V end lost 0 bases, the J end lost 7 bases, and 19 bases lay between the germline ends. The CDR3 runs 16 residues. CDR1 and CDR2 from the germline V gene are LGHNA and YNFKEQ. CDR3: CASSQELSGPLGEQYF. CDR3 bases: TGTGCCAGCAGCCAAGAGCTTAGCGGACCCCTAGGGGAGCAGTACTTC.

CDR3 nucleotides: TGTGCCAGCAGTTTAAGGGGTAGCGGGAGTGATGAGCAGTTCTTC. This gives the protein CASSLRGSGSDEQFF. The rearrangement links TRBV28 to TRBJ2-1; 9 positions agree with TRBD2. The CDR3 extends over 15 amino acids. Germline CDR1 reads MDHEN; CDR2 reads SYDVKM. Trimming removed 2 bases from V and 8 bases from J; junction bases left unmatched: 7.